The sequence of this TCR beta chain was determined in a study of cytomegalovirus exposure and HLA in healthy donors. The study, taken as a whole, reports: Among the most significant clusters, several appeared linked to common viral pathogens in a later analysis.

As for this clone: The antigen remains unidentified.

This CDR3 region has 13 residues. Germline V gene lookup returns CDR1 SNHLY and CDR2 FYNNEI. V lost 6 bases to trimming and J lost 7 bases; unmatched junction nucleotides: 8. This PCR relied on a set of 60 Vbeta primers and 13 Jbeta primers. Data came from immunoSEQ multiplex PCR; TCRdb stores just in-frame clones and leaves some out. The sample includes approximately 38,000 clones. The sample comprised PBMCs. V usage is TRBV2 and J usage is TRBJ1-1, with TRBD1 matching 7 bases. The receptor's source is a human donor in good health. In DNA form, the CDR3 reads TGTGCCAGCAGCCCCCCGGGACAGATTGAAGCTTTCTTT. Encoded protein: CASSPPGQIEAFF.